This T cell receptor (beta chain) originates from a study of control samples from healthy donors and cancer patients (dated by TCRdb to about 2020). Library method: the immunoSEQ multiplex PCR assay. Not all clones reach the TCRdb copy of this immuneACCESS table, which keeps in-frame sequences only. Checked studies attribute under half of the gap to unresolved V genes and leave the rest unexplained. The sample table lists some 150,000 clones, about 95% of them with a count of one. Jointly, the top ten make up 11% to 15% of the sample. Note on this clone: Its target antigen remains unknown. No base quality information exists; no much larger clone differs at one position.

The CDR3, from cysteine to phenylalanine, totals 16 residues. The only DNA kept is the CDR3, 48 bases in frame from the first base. The CDR1 and CDR2 encoded by the germline V gene (reference sequence) are SGHNT and YYREEE. Trimmed from V: 4 bases; trimmed from J: 2 bases; junction bases lacking a gene match: 7. This receptor was identified in a man in his sixties with colorectal cancer. The sequence is built from TRBV5-4 and TRBJ1-3, with 9 bases matching TRBD1. Sequenced: PBMCs. The CDR3 sequence is CASSPFRQGAGNTIYF. At the DNA level, the sequence is TGTGCCAGCAGCCCGTTCCGACAGGGGGCTGGAAACACCATATATTTT.